This entry lists 2 T cell receptor beta chains sequenced from one sample in a study of CD4 T cells in relation to SARS-CoV-2 and coronaviruses. The unexposed donors gave CD4+ T cells in about 2011-2019, prior to COVID-19. The cells were cultured for around ten days before CD4+ T cells were isolated. The repertoire was sequenced with immunoSEQ multiplex PCR; TCRdb's copy has only in-frame clones and lacks some. Among roughly 25,000 clones, 76% were seen once, and the ten largest hold 21%. Antigens for these TCRs are unknown. Source material: CD4+ T cells from PBMCs, cultured in vitro. The receptors originated from a human donor in good health.

The rearrangement joins TRBV9 to TRBJ2-7, with D unresolved. Germline CDR1 and CDR2: SGDLS and YYNGEE. The V gene lost 4 bases and the J gene lost 7 bases, with 15 bases spanning the gap. This CDR3 comprises 13 residues. The CDR3 loop is CASSSSPTEEQYF. CDR3 DNA: TGTGCCAGCAGCTCATCACCCACCGAGGAGCAGTACTTC.

For the CDR3, the DNA is TGTGCCAGCAGCGTAGAGGTGGGAGGTCAGCCCCAGCATTTT. Amino acids: CASSVEVGGQPQHF. The chain uses TRBV9 and TRBJ1-5; D is undetermined. The CDR3 loop spans 14 amino acids. CDR1 and CDR2 (germline): SGDLS, YYNGEE. Trimming cost V 0 bases and J 6 bases, with 10 bases left between them.